The entry that follows covers one TCR beta chain sequence. These data originate in a study of technical replicates of blood from a handful of donors. Measured with immunoSEQ multiplex PCR; TCRdb has only the in-frame clones, and not every one. The sample lists roughly 80,000 clones, 90% to 95% seen once, with less than 0.5% in the top ten. CDR3 length equals 14 residues. Looked up from germline, CDR1 is LGHNT and CDR2 is FRNRAP. After removal of 5 bases from V and 3 bases from J, the junction contained 3 bases not matched to a gene. The sequencing input was T cells isolated from PBMCs. This clonotype was sampled from a human donor in good health. The rearrangement joins TRBV12-5 to TRBJ1-4; TRBD1 matches at 7 bases. The CDR3 region is CASGRGTANEKLFF. The CDR3 DNA reads TGTGCTAGTGGTCGCGGGACAGCTAATGAAAAACTGTTTTTT. The full variable domain, rest sourced from reference TRBV12-5 and TRBJ1-4, is DARVTQTPRHKVTEMGQEVTMRCQPILGHNTVFWYRQTMMQGLELLAYFRNRAPLDDSGMPKDRFSAEMPDATLATLKIQPSEPRDSAVYFCASGRGTANEKLFFGSGTQLSVL.